This TCR beta chain was recorded in a study of graft-versus-host responses after intestinal transplantation. Study background: Each transplant was multivisceral, liver-intestinal, or isolated intestinal. Induction using anti-thymocyte globulin, followed by tacrolimus and steroids for roughly 3 years, was given to all recipients.

The assay was immunoSEQ multiplex PCR, and TCRdb's table has in-frame clones only and misses some. The sample has some 10,000 clones, 80% to 95% seen once. Overall study results and limits: GvH clones turned up in recipient marrow; some had shown up first in ileum or blood.

The CDR3 runs 13 residues. Germline values: CDR1 SGHNT, CDR2 YENEEA. Trimming took off 4 bases at V and 7 bases at J, with 11 bases between the two ends. A single count supports this clone. The antigen remains undetermined. Sequenced material: PBMCs, taken about 70 days after transplant. The TCR originated in a human patient who received an intestinal transplant, so some T cells may come from the graft donor. The chain couples TRBV11-3 to TRBJ2-1, with D possibly matching TRBD2 (5 bases). CDR3 nucleotides: TGTGCCAGCAGCTCCCGGGGTGCGAATGAGCAGTTCTTC. Translating gives CASSSRGANEQFF. Filled out from reference TRBV11-3 and TRBJ2-1, the complete variable domain reads EAGVVQSPRYKIIEKKQPVAFWCNPISGHNTLYWYLQNLGQGPELLIRYENEEAVDDSQLPKDRFSAERLKGVDSTLKIQPAELGDSAVYLCASSSRGANEQFFGPGTRLTVL.